The clone carrying this T cell receptor beta chain was observed a few times. A multiplex PCR was run with 60 Vbeta primers and 13 Jbeta primers. The repertoire was sequenced with immunoSEQ multiplex PCR; TCRdb's copy has only in-frame clones and lacks some. There are roughly 120,000 clones in the sample; roughly 82% occur only once, and 13% lies in the top ten. The sample belongs to a study of cytomegalovirus exposure and HLA in healthy donors. Background on the study: Among the 300 to 500 genotyped donors, around 81% were placed in the Caucasian-associated ancestry cluster.

Trimming left V 4 bases short and J 6 bases short, with 10 bases between. Per germline, CDR1 LGHNA and CDR2 YNFKEQ. The CDR3 spans 13 residues. The chain recombines TRBV4-2 with TRBJ1-5; the D is unclear. The source of this sequence is a woman aged 60 to 75 in good health and CMV-seropositive. Sequencing used PBMCs. The CDR3 coding sequence is TGTGCCAGCAGCCGAGGGATGGGTCAGCCCCAGCATTTT. This gives the protein CASSRGMGQPQHF.